These T cell receptor beta chains were read from a single sample in a study of blood T cell repertoires in COVID-19. The assay was immunoSEQ multiplex PCR, and TCRdb's table has in-frame clones only and misses some. The data hold roughly 200,000 clones, with approximately 79% observed a single time. Sequenced: peripheral blood. These receptors were obtained from a man over 45 who had recovered from COVID-19. The CDR3 runs from the conserved cysteine through the conserved F or W. A D gene is named only where the DNA matches it firmly. Clone sizes are given selectively: once, few, many, or a class where the clone is expanded.

DNA: TGTGCCAGCAGTCAATCAGCGGGAGTTTCCTTTGAGCAGTTCTTC; CDR3: CASSQSAGVSFEQFF; D: TRBD2; V: TRBV6-4; size: once; J: TRBJ2-1
DNA: TGTGCCAGCAGTAAAAACAGTAACACCGGGGAGCTGTTTTTT; CDR3: CASSKNSNTGELFF; D: .; V: TRBV2; size: .; J: TRBJ2-2
DNA: TGTGCCAGCAGCTCCCAGTCACAAGAGACCCAGTACTTC; CDR3: CASSSQSQETQYF; D: .; V: TRBV7-3; size: .; J: TRBJ2-5
DNA: TGCGCCAGCAGCCCTACCGGGACTAGTTTTGAGCAGTTCTTC; CDR3: CASSPTGTSFEQFF; D: TRBD2; V: TRBV5-1; size: .; J: TRBJ2-1
DNA: TGTGCCAGCAGCGTAGAGACAGGGGGAAACTATGGCTACACCTTC; CDR3: CASSVETGGNYGYTF; D: TRBD1; V: TRBV9; size: .; J: TRBJ1-2
DNA: TGTGCCAGCTCACCCACGGGACAGGACACCGGGGAGCTGTTTTTT; CDR3: CASSPTGQDTGELFF; D: TRBD1; V: TRBV18; size: .; J: TRBJ2-2
DNA: TGTGCCAGCAGTTTGCCGGGACTAGCGGGAGTGTACGAGCAGTACTTC; CDR3: CASSLPGLAGVYEQYF; D: TRBD2; V: TRBV28; size: once; J: TRBJ2-7
DNA: TGCGCCAGCAGCTTGGGGGGGCTAGCGGGAGAAGAGACCCAGTACTTC; CDR3: CASSLGGLAGEETQYF; D: TRBD2; V: TRBV5-1; size: .; J: TRBJ2-5
DNA: TGTGCCAGCAGCCAGGGTTACGGGAACACTGAAGCTTTCTTT; CDR3: CASSQGYGNTEAFF; D: .; V: TRBV7-9; size: .; J: TRBJ1-1
DNA: TGCGCCTCCGGGACAGGGATCTCTGGAAACACCATATATTTT; CDR3: CASGTGISGNTIYF; D: TRBD1; V: TRBV5-1; size: .; J: TRBJ1-3
DNA: TGTGCCAGCAGCTTAGCGGGCGCGGGAGATTTAGAGACCCAGTACTTC; CDR3: CASSLAGAGDLETQYF; D: TRBD2; V: TRBV7-8; size: once; J: TRBJ2-5
DNA: TGTGCCAGCACCTCACCCGGAACAGGGTTGAGAGAGCAGTACTTC; CDR3: CASTSPGTGLREQYF; D: .; V: TRBV28; size: .; J: TRBJ2-7
DNA: TGTGCCAGCAGTTTAATAGGACAGGGGTCGGTCGAGCAGTACTTC; CDR3: CASSLIGQGSVEQYF; D: TRBD1; V: TRBV27; size: few; J: TRBJ2-7
DNA: TGCAGCGTTGAGGGCAGGGTCGATGTAGATGAGCAGTTCTTC; CDR3: CSVEGRVDVDEQFF; D: .; V: TRBV29-1; size: .; J: TRBJ2-1
DNA: TGTGCCAGCAGCCAAGATCGTACAGTCTTTAAAGAAGCTTTCTTT; CDR3: CASSQDRTVFKEAFF; D: .; V: TRBV3-1/TRBV3-2; size: few; J: TRBJ1-1
DNA: TGTGCCAGCAGTTACTTCCAGGGAGGAGAGACCCAGTACTTC; CDR3: CASSYFQGGETQYF; D: .; V: TRBV6-5; size: .; J: TRBJ2-5
DNA: TGTGCCAGTGCGGGAGTATTCTCGGAAGCTTTCTTT; CDR3: CASAGVFSEAFF; D: .; V: TRBV19; size: .; J: TRBJ1-1
DNA: TGCGCCAGCAGCGCGGGACTAGCGGGAATTAGCTCCTACAATGAGCAGTTCTTC; CDR3: CASSAGLAGISSYNEQFF; D: TRBD2; V: TRBV5-1; size: once; J: TRBJ2-1
DNA: TGTGCCAGCAGCCCGTGGACAGGGGAAGATGAAAAACTGTTTTTT; CDR3: CASSPWTGEDEKLFF; D: TRBD1; V: TRBV7-2; size: .; J: TRBJ1-4
DNA: TGTGCCAGCAGTTTATTGCGGAACACAGATACGCAGTATTTT; CDR3: CASSLLRNTDTQYF; D: .; V: TRBV28; size: .; J: TRBJ2-3
DNA: TGTGCCTGGAGTCAGGGAATTCTCTACGAGCAGTACTTC; CDR3: CAWSQGILYEQYF; D: .; V: TRBV30; size: .; J: TRBJ2-7
DNA: TGTGCCATCAGTGAGTCATATCGGAGAGACAATGAGCAGTTCTTC; CDR3: CAISESYRRDNEQFF; D: .; V: TRBV10-3; size: few; J: TRBJ2-1
DNA: TGTGCCAGCAGCCGGGACAGGAGCTCCTACAATGAGCAGTTCTTC; CDR3: CASSRDRSSYNEQFF; D: TRBD1; V: TRBV6-5; size: .; J: TRBJ2-1
DNA: TGTGCCAGTAGTATAGTTCGAGGTGAAGCTTTCTTT; CDR3: CASSIVRGEAFF; D: .; V: TRBV19; size: .; J: TRBJ1-1
DNA: TGTGCCAGCAGCTTACTGCCGAAAGGGGCGTTGACCTTC; CDR3: CASSLLPKGALTF; D: .; V: TRBV11-2; size: few; J: TRBJ2-7
DNA: TGTGCCAGTAGTCCCAGGACTAGCGGGAGTAAAGGGGAGCTGTTTTTT; CDR3: CASSPRTSGSKGELFF; D: TRBD2; V: TRBV19; size: few; J: TRBJ2-2
DNA: TGTGCCAGCAGTCCCCAGGCCGGGAGCCTAGAAGCTTTCTTT; CDR3: CASSPQAGSLEAFF; D: .; V: TRBV27; size: .; J: TRBJ1-1
DNA: TGTGCCAGCAGCGTAGGGCAGGAAACAGAAGCTTTCTTT; CDR3: CASSVGQETEAFF; D: .; V: TRBV9; size: .; J: TRBJ1-1
DNA: TGTGCCAGCAAGAGGGACAGCAGCTACGAGCAGTACTTC; CDR3: CASKRDSSYEQYF; D: TRBD1; V: TRBV2; size: .; J: TRBJ2-7
DNA: TGTGCCAGCAGACCCCGGTCGACTAGCGGGAGATCCCCCTACAATGAGCAGTTCTTC; CDR3: CASRPRSTSGRSPYNEQFF; D: TRBD2; V: TRBV6-4; size: few; J: TRBJ2-1
DNA: TGTGCCAGCAGCGTATTTTCACTAGCGGGTTTCACCGGGGAGCTGTTTTTT; CDR3: CASSVFSLAGFTGELFF; D: TRBD2; V: TRBV9; size: .; J: TRBJ2-2
DNA: TGTGCCACAGGGGGACTAGCGGGAGGATCCTACAATGAGCAGTTCTTC; CDR3: CATGGLAGGSYNEQFF; D: TRBD2; V: TRBV28; size: .; J: TRBJ2-1
DNA: TGCAGCGTCAAACAGGGGGCGAACACTGAAGCTTTCTTT; CDR3: CSVKQGANTEAFF; D: TRBD1; V: TRBV29-1; size: .; J: TRBJ1-1